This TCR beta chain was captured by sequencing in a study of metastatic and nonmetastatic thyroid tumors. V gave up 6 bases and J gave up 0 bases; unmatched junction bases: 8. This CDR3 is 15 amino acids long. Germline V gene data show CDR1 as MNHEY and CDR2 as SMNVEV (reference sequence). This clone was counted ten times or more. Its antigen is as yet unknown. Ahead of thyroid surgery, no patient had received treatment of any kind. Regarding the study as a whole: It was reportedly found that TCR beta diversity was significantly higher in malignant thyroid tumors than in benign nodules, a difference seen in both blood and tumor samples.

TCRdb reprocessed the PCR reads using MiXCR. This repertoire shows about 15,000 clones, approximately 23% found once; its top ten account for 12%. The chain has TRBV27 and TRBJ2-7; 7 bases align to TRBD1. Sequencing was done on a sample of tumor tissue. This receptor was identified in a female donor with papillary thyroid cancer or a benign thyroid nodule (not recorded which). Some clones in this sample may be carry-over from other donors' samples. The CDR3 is CASSSRGLHSYEQYF. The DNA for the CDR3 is TGTGCCAGCAGCTCAAGGGGGCTTCACTCCTACGAGCAGTACTTC.